The 18 T cell receptor beta chains below were found in one sample sequenced in a study of blood T cell repertoires in COVID-19. Only in-frame clones appear in the TCRdb table, and some are missing; sequencing was by immunoSEQ multiplex PCR. The table records 100,000 to 150,000 clones, 75% to 85% of them present only once. The material sequenced was peripheral blood. These receptors were collected from a woman between 50 and 59 years old with acute or convalescent COVID-19.

This chain links TRBV30 with TRBJ2-7; 10 bases fit TRBD1. V was clipped by 5 bases and J by 4 bases; unmatched bases: 11. This CDR3 contains 15 residues. Per the germline V gene, CDR1 is GTSNPN and CDR2 is SVGIG (reference sequence). CDR3 DNA: TGTGCCTGGGGTTCCGGGACAGGGGATTCGTACGAGCAGTACTTC. Residues: CAWGSGTGDSYEQYF.

The J gene is TRBJ1-1, the V gene TRBV2, with D uncertain. In germline, CDR1 is SNHLY, CDR2 FYNNEI. V was shortened by 4 bases and J by 2 bases, with 11 bases between the two germline ends. The CDR3 sequence is 14 residues long. CDR3 loop: CASSGHTQNTEAFF. The CDR3, as DNA: TGTGCCAGCAGTGGGCACACCCAAAACACTGAAGCTTTCTTT.

V and J are TRBV2 and TRBJ2-1, with 7 bases matching TRBD2. V gave up 6 bases and J gave up 7 bases; unmatched junction bases: 3. Germline CDR1 SNHLY, CDR2 FYNNEI. The CDR3 loop spans 12 amino acids. Here the CDR3 DNA reads TGTGCCAGCAGCCCCGGGGGGAATGAGCAGTTCTTC. This translates into CASSPGGNEQFF.

This clone was seen a few times. This rearrangement joins TRBV18 to TRBJ1-5; perhaps TRBD1 as D (5 bases). V was trimmed by 3 bases and J by 5 bases, leaving 14 bases between them. CDR3 length: 15 residues. Germline CDR1 is KGHSH and CDR2 is LQKENI. CDR3 bases: TGTGCCAGCTCACCGCTTCAGGGAGGGGATCAGCCCCAGCATTTT. Its translation: CASSPLQGGDQPQHF. Combining the CDR3 with reference TRBV18 and TRBJ1-5 gives the whole variable domain NAGVMQNPRHLVRRRGQEARLRCSPMKGHSHVYWYRQLPEEGLKFMVYLQKENIIDESGMPKERFSAEFPKEGPSILRIQQVVRGDSAAYFCASSPLQGGDQPQHFGDGTRLSIL.

CDR3 in amino acids: CASRPGVGPQHF. As DNA, the CDR3 is TGTGCCAGCAGGCCAGGGGTTGGGCCCCAGCATTTT. The chain uses TRBV27 and TRBJ1-5; a possible D gene is TRBD1 (6 bases). V dropped 6 bases and J dropped 9 bases, with 12 bases sitting between them. The germline gives CDR1 MNHEY, CDR2 SMNVEV (reference sequence). The CDR3 has 12 amino acids.

This chain connects TRBV5-4 to TRBJ2-1; D not resolved. Germline V gene data show CDR1 as SGHNT and CDR2 as YYREEE (reference sequence). The CDR3 extends over 13 amino acids. The V end was cut by 4 bases, the J end by 6 bases, with 11 bases between. CDR3 loop: CASSPAAFNEQFF. CDR3 DNA sequence: TGTGCCAGCAGCCCGGCGGCCTTCAATGAGCAGTTCTTC.

The chain combines TRBV7-3 with TRBJ2-7; 7 bases fit TRBD2. Germline CDR1 is SGHTA and CDR2 is FQGTGA. Trimming cost V 2 bases and J 5 bases; bases outside gene matches: 6. The CDR3 length is 14 residues. In nucleotides, the CDR3 is TGTGCCAGCAGCTTAGGGGGGAGGGCCCACGAGCAGTACTTC. As protein: CASSLGGRAHEQYF.

In its sample, this clone was seen a few times. The rearrangement links TRBV10-1 to TRBJ2-2; unclear D gene. Germline V gene lookup returns CDR1 WNHNN and CDR2 SYGVQD (reference sequence). V lost 6 bases and J lost 2, with 10 bases in between. The CDR3 sequence is 14 residues long. In nucleotides, the CDR3 is TGCGCCAGCAGATTGCTACCCAACACCGGGGAGCTGTTTTTT. This codes for CASRLLPNTGELFF.

J is TRBJ1-5 and V is TRBV19, with D perhaps TRBD1 (5 bases). The CDR3 length is 12 residues. V was clipped by 8 bases and J by 2 bases, with 7 bases between them. Germline V gene sequence: CDR1 LNHDA, CDR2 SQIVND (reference sequence). The CDR3 loop reads CASDSGNQPQHF. The CDR3 bases are TGTGCCAGTGACAGTGGCAATCAGCCCCAGCATTTT.

V usage is TRBV28 and J usage is TRBJ2-4; 8 positions agree with TRBD1. V dropped 7 bases and J dropped 8; count of bases not matched to a gene: 10. Germline V gene sequence: CDR1 MDHEN, CDR2 SYDVKM. This CDR3 comprises 14 residues. CDR3 nucleotides: TGTGCCAGCAAACCCAGGGGGCTCAGTGACATTCAGTACTTC. This sequence encodes CASKPRGLSDIQYF.

The V call is TRBV2, the J call TRBJ2-5; D is uncertain. The V end was cut by 1 base, the J end by 4 bases, with 7 bases between. This CDR3 is built from 13 residues. Germline V gene lookup returns CDR1 SNHLY and CDR2 FYNNEI. DNA of the CDR3: TGTGCCAGCAGTGAAGACTACGGAGAGACCCAGTACTTC. It translates to CASSEDYGETQYF. The whole variable domain, filled in from reference TRBV2 and TRBJ2-5, reads EPEVTQTPSHQVTQMGQEVILRCVPISNHLYFYWYRQILGQKVEFLVSFYNNEISEKSEIFDDQFSVERPDGSNFTLKIRSTKLEDSAMYFCASSEDYGETQYFGPGTRLLVL.

The CDR3 nucleotides are TGTGCCAGCACCCGGGGGGGGGTTTATCAGCCCCAGCATTTT. Encoded protein: CASTRGGVYQPQHF. The V call is TRBV6-6, the J call TRBJ1-5, with D maybe TRBD1 (5 bases). Trimming removed 7 bases at V and 5 bases at J, with 15 bases between. This CDR3 spans 14 amino acids. CDR1 is MNHNY, CDR2 SVGAGI, per germline (reference sequence).

A note on this clone: The sample carries other DNA sequences with the same CDR3. The chain joins TRBV5-4 to TRBJ2-1, with 8 bases matching TRBD2. The CDR3 loop spans 14 amino acids. V gave up 1 base and J gave up 4 bases; unmatched junction bases: 1. Germline V gene lookup returns CDR1 SGHNT and CDR2 YYREEE (reference sequence). In nucleotides, the CDR3 is TGTGCCAGCAGCTTGACTAGCGGATACAATGAGCAGTTCTTC. Translation: CASSLTSGYNEQFF.

The chain recombines TRBV21-1 with TRBJ1-1. TRBV21-1 is a known pseudogene. CDR3 length equals 15 residues. Written as DNA, the CDR3 is TGTGCCAGCAGCAAGGGGGGACGGAGGAACACTGAAGCTTTCTTT. Amino acids: CASSKGGRRNTEAFF.

The V gene is TRBV18, the J gene TRBJ1-1, with D possibly TRBD1 on 5 matching bases. Trimming removed 3 bases from V and 1 base from J, with 9 bases in between. From germline, CDR1 is KGHSH and CDR2 LQKENI. The CDR3 length is 14 residues. The CDR3 is CASSPAGRNTEAFF. As DNA, the CDR3 is TGTGCCAGCTCACCCGCGGGACGGAACACTGAAGCTTTCTTT. The full variable domain, its missing parts supplied by reference TRBV18 and TRBJ1-1, is NAGVMQNPRHLVRRRGQEARLRCSPMKGHSHVYWYRQLPEEGLKFMVYLQKENIIDESGMPKERFSAEFPKEGPSILRIQQVVRGDSAAYFCASSPAGRNTEAFFGQGTRLTVV.

The chain has TRBV7-3 and TRBJ2-6; D perhaps matches TRBD2 (6 bases). Between the trimmed V and J ends, which lost 2 bases and 0 bases, there was a span of 14 bases. Germline lookup yields CDR1 SGHTA and CDR2 FQGTGA. This CDR3 spans 18 amino acids. The CDR3 spells CASSLSGTGSSGANVLTF. The CDR3 region has the DNA TGTGCCAGCAGCTTATCCGGGACCGGGAGCTCTGGGGCCAACGTCCTGACTTTC.

V gene TRBV19 combines with J gene TRBJ1-5; D gene uncertain. V lost 4 bases and J lost 6, with 19 bases in between. CDR3 length: 16 amino acids. Germline CDR1 and CDR2: LNHDA and SQIVND (reference sequence). The CDR3 sequence: CASSRTAREVTQPQHF. CDR3 bases: TGTGCCAGTAGTAGGACGGCTCGGGAGGTTACTCAGCCCCAGCATTTT.

V gene TRBV5-5 combines with J gene TRBJ2-7; 9 bases are a match to TRBD1. Germline V gives CDR1 SGHKS, CDR2 YYEKEE (reference sequence). The CDR3 spans 16 residues. V lost 4 bases, J lost 3 bases, and 11 bases stayed unmatched. The CDR3 spells CASSVNIGTGLYEQYF. The CDR3 nucleotides are TGTGCCAGCAGCGTAAATATCGGGACAGGGCTCTACGAGCAGTACTTC.